In its sample, the clone carrying this T cell receptor beta chain was seen once. The source of the sample is a study of shared clonotypes between healthy human individuals. This CDR3 has 15 residues. Germline CDR1 MNHEY, CDR2 SVGAGI. Trimming took 6 bases from V and 7 from J; bases not matched to a gene: 12. Profiled with immunoSEQ multiplex PCR; TCRdb holds only in-frame clones, not every one. The sample lists about 1 million clones, around four fifths occurring once. The sequencing sample was made of memory CD4+ T cells sorted from blood. Specified subset: CD45RA-negative fraction. The chain recombines TRBV6-5 with TRBJ2-7; TRBD2 matches 10 bases. The receptor comes from a man aged 18 to 35 in good health. The chain's CDR3 is CASRSASGSLGEQYF. In DNA, the CDR3 is TGTGCCAGCAGGTCTGCTAGCGGGAGTCTGGGGGAGCAGTACTTC.